This passage covers 28 T cell receptor beta chains from one sample sequenced in a study of CXCR3-negative and CXCR3-positive naive CD8 T cells (dated by TCRdb to about 2019). TCRdb names NextSeq 550 as the instrument used. The Human TCR Profiling Kit (MiLaboratory) was used to prepare UMI-labeled 5' RACE TRB cDNA libraries. Following TCRdb reprocessing, every CDR3 protein sequence forms one entry, and DNA is not provided. The sample table on file contains tens of thousands of distinct CDR3 sequences. Clones ranked in the top ten supply about 1% of the sample. The sample was naive CXCR3- CD8+ T cells from blood. This specimen's cell subset or site label, per the study, means: CD45RO-CCR7+CD27+CD95- naive CD8+ T cells lacking CXCR3 (TNR3-). The receptors were gathered from a human donor in good health. Some clones in this sample may be carry-over from other donors' samples.

The chain uses TRBV7-2 and TRBJ2-2; TCRdb calls TRBD1, which cannot be checked without DNA. Germline V gives CDR1 SGHTA, CDR2 FQGNSA. There are 13 residues in the CDR3. Here the CDR3 reads CATRTGGSGELFF. Filled out from reference TRBV7-2 and TRBJ2-2, the complete variable domain reads GAGVSQSPSNKVTEKGKDVELRCDPISGHTALYWYRQSLGQGLEFLIYFQGNSAPDKSGLPSDRFSAERTGGSVSTLTIQRTQQEDSAVYLCATRTGGSGELFFGEGSRLTVL.

The chain recombines TRBV12-3 or TRBV12-4 with TRBJ2-2. There are 14 residues in the CDR3. The CDR3 loop reads CASSNSLRTGELFF.

V usage is TRBV20-1 and J usage is TRBJ2-4; TCRdb's assignment of TRBD1 cannot be checked, as there is no DNA. The CDR3 length is 13 residues. Germline CDR1 reads DFQATT; CDR2 reads SNEGSKA (reference sequence). The CDR3 loop is CSARIATENIQYF.

The J gene is TRBJ2-5, the V gene TRBV15. Germline V gives CDR1 LNHNV, CDR2 YYDKDF (reference sequence). This CDR3 contains 15 residues. The CDR3 protein is CATSRVQGYQETQYF.

The V gene is TRBV2, the J gene TRBJ1-1; there is no DNA to check the TCRdb D call of TRBD1. The CDR3 spans 15 residues. Looked up from germline, CDR1 is SNHLY and CDR2 is FYNNEI. The CDR3: CANRAPTGGVTEAFF. Based on the CDR3 plus reference TRBV2 and TRBJ1-1, the full variable domain is EPEVTQTPSHQVTQMGQEVILRCVPISNHLYFYWYRQILGQKVEFLVSFYNNEISEKSEIFDDQFSVERPDGSNFTLKIRSTKLEDSAMYFCANRAPTGGVTEAFFGQGTRLTVV.

The genes are TRBV6-2 or TRBV6-3 and TRBJ2-2; the TCRdb call, TRBD2, lacks DNA for checking. Germline V gene sequence: CDR1 MNHEY, CDR2 SVGEGT. The CDR3 extends over 18 amino acids. The CDR3 sequence is CASIDTPLAGANTGELFF.

The rearrangement joins TRBV29-1 to TRBJ2-6; the D call of TRBD1 rests on TCRdb alone, since no DNA is present to check it. CDR1 and CDR2 from the germline V gene are SQVTM and ANQGSEA. The CDR3 extends over 18 amino acids. CDR3 protein: CSVEGGMGSSSGANVLTF.

The V gene is TRBV19, the J gene TRBJ2-4. The CDR3 contains 14 residues. Per the germline V gene, CDR1 is LNHDA and CDR2 is SQIVND (reference sequence). CDR3 sequence: CASSGLVSGNIQYF.

The chain links TRBV20-1 to TRBJ2-3. This CDR3 region has 16 residues. Germline V gene lookup returns CDR1 DFQATT and CDR2 SNEGSKA (reference sequence). The CDR3 loop is CSARDRGNHSTDTQYF.

The chain links TRBV6-4 to TRBJ2-3; no DNA is available, so the TRBD2 call from TCRdb remains unchecked. From germline, CDR1 is MRHNA and CDR2 SNTAGT. This CDR3 is 14 amino acids long. Here the CDR3 reads CASSADGTTDTQYF.

The chain employs TRBV29-1 and TRBJ1-1. Germline V CDR1 and CDR2: SQVTM, ANQGSEA. The CDR3 consists of 12 residues. CDR3 sequence: CSVLGPDTEAFF. Looking up the rest from reference TRBV29-1 and TRBJ1-1 gives the full variable domain: SAVISQKPSRDICQRGTSLTIQCQVDSQVTMMFWYRQQPGQSLTLIATANQGSEATYESGFVIDKFPISRPNLTFSTLTVSNMSPEDSSIYLCSVLGPDTEAFFGQGTRLTVV.

This chain uses TRBV15 with TRBJ2-4; the D gene TCRdb calls, TRBD1, cannot be checked with no DNA. This CDR3 is 14 amino acids long. CDR1 and CDR2 from the germline V gene are LNHNV and YYDKDF (reference sequence). The chain's CDR3 is CATSRRDKKNIQYF.

This chain connects TRBV7-9 to TRBJ2-1; the D call of TRBD2 rests on TCRdb alone, since no DNA is present to check it. This CDR3 is built from 17 residues. CDR1 and CDR2 (germline): SEHNR, FQNEAQ (reference sequence). This CDR3 is CASSSFPRLAAYNEQFF.

The gene calls are TRBV5-6 and TRBJ2-1. Germline CDR1 SGHDT, CDR2 YYEEEE. This CDR3 region has 16 residues. The chain's CDR3 is CASSLYPGSSYNEQFF.

The genes are TRBV2 and TRBJ2-3. The CDR3 runs 13 residues. Germline CDR1 and CDR2: SNHLY and FYNNEI. The CDR3 loop reads CASSEGFDLEKYF.

The CDR3 here is CASSVEGTAFQAREAFF. The chain carries TRBV9 and TRBJ1-1; the TCRdb D gene call, TRBD1, has no DNA to confirm it. This CDR3 contains 17 residues. CDR1 is SGDLS, CDR2 YYNGEE, per germline.

CDR3 sequence reads: CASSLSGYEQFF. The rearrangement uses TRBV5-5 and TRBJ2-1; with no DNA, the TCRdb D assignment of TRBD2 cannot be verified. This CDR3 region has 12 residues. Germline assignment: CDR1 SGHKS and CDR2 YYEKEE (reference sequence).

The J gene is TRBJ1-2, the V gene TRBV29-1. From germline, CDR1 is SQVTM and CDR2 ANQGSEA. The CDR3 is 12 amino acids. This CDR3 reads CSVNETPYGYTF.

This chain links TRBV20-1 with TRBJ2-7; the TCRdb D gene call, TRBD2, has no DNA to confirm it. This CDR3 has 15 amino acids. Germline V gene sequence: CDR1 DFQATT, CDR2 SNEGSKA (reference sequence). The CDR3 protein is CSARDGLAGLYEQYF.

V gene TRBV7-9 combines with J gene TRBJ2-7; lacking DNA, the TRBD2 call made by TCRdb goes unchecked. Germline V gene sequence: CDR1 SEHNR, CDR2 FQNEAQ (reference sequence). This CDR3 has 15 residues. The CDR3 protein is CASSPSGGGWNEQYF.

The genes are TRBV20-1 and TRBJ2-1; the TCRdb D gene call, TRBD1, has no DNA to confirm it. In germline, CDR1 is DFQATT, CDR2 SNEGSKA (reference sequence). The length of the CDR3 is 12 residues. The CDR3 region is CSAFHNGGEQFF.

The chain has TRBV10-3 and TRBJ2-5; TCRdb returns TRBD1, unconfirmable since there is no DNA. This CDR3 has 14 residues. Germline V gene sequence: CDR1 ENHRY, CDR2 SYGVKD. CDR3 amino acids: CAISESGATQTQYF.

The chain combines TRBV12-3 or TRBV12-4 with TRBJ1-1. CDR3 length: 13 amino acids. CDR3 in amino acids: CASSFETNTEAFF.

The chain employs TRBV30 and TRBJ1-2; absent DNA, TCRdb's TRBD1 call cannot be checked. The length of the CDR3 is 14 residues. In germline, CDR1 is GTSNPN, CDR2 SVGIG (reference sequence). CDR3 sequence: CAWSLIGQSQGYTF.

The rearrangement uses TRBV12-3 or TRBV12-4 and TRBJ2-7; the D gene TCRdb calls, TRBD2, cannot be checked with no DNA. The CDR3 loop spans 11 amino acids. This chain's CDR3 is CASAYRDQTYF.

V and J are TRBV14 and TRBJ2-1; as DNA is missing, the TRBD2 call by TCRdb cannot be tested. This CDR3 has 13 residues. CDR1 and CDR2 from the germline V gene are SGHDN and FVKESK. The CDR3 loop is CASSQVGGNEQFF.

CDR3 residues: CASSPVGEYNEQFF. V is TRBV7-9 and J is TRBJ2-1; absent DNA, TCRdb's TRBD1 call cannot be checked. Germline CDR1 and CDR2: SEHNR and FQNEAQ (reference sequence). The CDR3 consists of 14 residues.

The chain links TRBV7-9 to TRBJ2-1. Germline V lookup: CDR1 SEHNR, CDR2 FQNEAQ (reference sequence). This CDR3 region has 14 residues. The CDR3 loop reads CASSLDYANNEQFF.